The subject of this entry is one TCR beta chain. What it recognizes is unknown. CDR1 and CDR2 (germline): SGHAT, FQNNGV. The CDR3 is made up of 15 amino acids. The V and J ends lost 10 bases and 8 bases respectively, with 26 bases between them. Construction of the TCRbeta library involved unique molecular identifiers. One entry per CDR3 protein, called by TCRdb with MiXCR from the PCR reads. The sample has roughly 790,000 distinct CDR3 sequences, 16% seen once. The data are from a study of T-cell reconstitution after alpha-beta-depleted transplantation in children. Study-wide points: T-cell numbers and diversity, one year after transplant, stemmed largely from T cells that were newly produced. Several hundred graft clones that had expanded were reportedly the source of alpha-beta T cells about two months after transplant.

The receptor's source is a male patient aged 5 to 17 who had a stem cell transplant for acute lymphoblastic leukemia, so the T cells may come from the graft donor. This chain connects TRBV11-2 to TRBJ1-2; D remains ambiguous. Sequencing used PBMCs, mostly from graft donor cells, obtained 360 days after TCRalphabeta/CD19-depleted stem cell transplant. The CDR3 region has the DNA TGTGCCACCCCGAGGGCCCGGCGGACTACCCTGGGCTACACCTTC. Its protein product is CATPRARRTTLGYTF.